The clone carrying this T cell receptor beta chain was seen ten or more times. Its antigen is as yet unknown. TCRdb re-analysed the reads in MiXCR, keeping a single row per CDR3 protein. Of approximately 770,000 distinct CDR3 sequences detected, 25% to 30% appear once; the ten largest clones hold around 13%. This record comes from a study of T cell repertoires in cytomegalovirus infection. Study overall: Alongside well-studied HLA-B-restricted CMV epitopes, recently identified HLA-C-restricted CMV epitopes were also used. Indications came from public TCR beta signatures; they pointed to CMV infection and to a matching HLA type. Study-wide findings and caveats: Dominating the ex vivo response were TCR beta clonotypes that were CMV-specific and HLA-C-restricted. Summed frequency of shared TCR beta families picked out CMV carriers who also had the relevant HLA.

Germline loops: CDR1 MGHRA, CDR2 YSYEKL. CDR3 length: 16 amino acids. The germline V and J ends were trimmed by 1 base and 7 bases, with 14 bases remaining between them. Specimen: cultured CD8+ T cells from PBMCs, collected from culture after CMV antigen stimulation. The TCR originated in a human donor in good health (CMV status not recorded). Some clones in this sample may be carry-over from other donors' samples. The chain joins TRBV4-1 to TRBJ1-6; TRBD1 is a possible D gene (5 bases). In DNA form, the CDR3 reads TGCGCCAGCAGCCAAGTCGCCGGGACGGAAAATTCACCCCTCCACTTT. This codes for CASSQVAGTENSPLHF.